The 32 T cell receptor beta chains in this list originate from one sample, sequenced in a study of memory B cells and T cells in multiple sclerosis. Profiling relied on immunoSEQ multiplex PCR, and the TCRdb table lists in-frame clones only, not all of them. The table shows about 7,600 clones, with under 60% occurring only once. The sample consisted of memory (CD45RO+) CD8+ T cells from blood. These receptors were collected from a human donor with multiple sclerosis.

This chain links TRBV27 with TRBJ1-2; D is undetermined. CDR3 length: 12 residues. From germline, CDR1 is MNHEY and CDR2 SMNVEV (reference sequence). V lost 6 bases and J 8 bases, leaving 13 bases between the germline ends. In DNA form, the CDR3 reads TGTGCCAGCAGCTTCACTCCCTACGGCTACACCTTC. This translates into CASSFTPYGYTF.

The J gene is TRBJ2-7, the V gene TRBV28; 7 bases agree with TRBD2. After removal of 0 bases from V and 6 bases from J, the junction contained 5 bases not matched to a gene. The CDR3 sequence is 14 residues long. Germline lookup yields CDR1 MDHEN and CDR2 SYDVKM. This chain's CDR3 is CASSLWSGGGEQYF. The CDR3 DNA is TGTGCCAGCAGTTTATGGTCGGGGGGTGGCGAGCAGTACTTC.

V and J are TRBV11-1 and TRBJ2-7; the match to TRBD1 covers 11 bases. The germline gives CDR1 SGHAT, CDR2 FQDESV (reference sequence). The J segment lost 2 bases and the V segment lost 6 bases, leaving 3 bases of the junction unmatched. The CDR3 is 14 amino acids. The CDR3 sequence is CASRGTGGTYEQYF. In DNA form, the CDR3 reads TGTGCCAGCAGGGGGACAGGGGGGACCTACGAGCAGTACTTC.

The V call is TRBV5-1, the J call TRBJ2-7; TRBD1 agrees at 9 bases. V was clipped by 4 bases and J by 3 bases; unmatched bases: 14. CDR1 SGHRS and CDR2 YFSETQ come from the germline V gene. This CDR3 contains 17 residues. The CDR3 coding sequence is TGCGCCAGCAGCATTCGTCCCGGGACAGGGCGAGACTACGAGCAGTACTTC. It translates to CASSIRPGTGRDYEQYF.

The V and J genes are TRBV19 and TRBJ1-2; no definite D call. Trimming cost V 3 bases and J 8 bases, with 7 bases left between them. The CDR3 is made up of 11 amino acids. The germline V gene has CDR1 LNHDA and CDR2 SQIVND (reference sequence). CDR3 amino acids: CASSIGDGYTF. The CDR3 DNA follows: TGTGCCAGTAGTATTGGAGACGGCTACACCTTC.

This chain connects TRBV19 to TRBJ2-7; tentatively, D is TRBD2 (5 bases). V was pared by 8 bases and J by 5 bases, with 16 bases between. Germline CDR1 and CDR2: LNHDA and SQIVND (reference sequence). This CDR3 comprises 13 residues. In DNA, the CDR3 is TGTGCCAGTTTTGGACTGGAAAGGGACGAGCAGTACTTC. Protein: CASFGLERDEQYF.

The chain links TRBV6-5 to TRBJ2-2; the match to TRBD2 covers 8 bases. The germline V gene has CDR1 MNHEY and CDR2 SVGAGI. This CDR3 has 14 amino acids. The V segment lost 7 bases and the J segment 6 bases; nucleotides outside the gene matches: 7. This chain's CDR3 is CASMAGGYAGELFF. Here the CDR3 DNA reads TGTGCCAGCATGGCGGGGGGATACGCCGGGGAGCTGTTTTTT.

This clone was counted between two and nine times. An end of the junction differs from the germline gene, which may be a read error. The chain links TRBV5-1 to TRBJ2-5; possibly TRBD2 for D (5 bases). The end of the DNA aligns better with TRBJ2-7, so the J call may be wrong. The CDR3 consists of 15 residues. The V gene's germline CDR1 is SGHRS and CDR2 YFSETQ. The CDR3 loop is CASSLAYRDESEQYF. The DNA for the CDR3 is TGTGCCAGCAGCTTGGCCTACCGGGATGAGAGCGAGCAGTACTTC.

CDR3 coding DNA: TGTGCCAGCAGCTTCCGCGGGGCTAGCGTTGCCTACAATGAGCAGTTCTTC. Translating gives CASSFRGASVAYNEQFF. The gene calls are TRBV11-2 and TRBJ2-1; TRBD2 might be the D (6 bases). CDR3 length: 17 amino acids. The germline CDR1 and CDR2 sequences are SGHAT and FQNNGV. Trimming stripped 3 bases from V and 2 bases from J, with 17 bases between.

This clone has more than one count but fewer than ten. The chain recombines TRBV6-5 with TRBJ2-7; TRBD2 matches 13 bases. V dropped 5 bases and J dropped 3; count of bases not matched to a gene: 4. The CDR3 is made up of 15 amino acids. Germline V lookup: CDR1 MNHEY, CDR2 SVGAGI. CDR3 nucleotides: TGTGCCAGCAGTGGACTAGCGGGAGCCAACTACGAGCAGTACTTC. This encodes CASSGLAGANYEQYF.

This clone was observed a few times. The gene calls are TRBV5-6 and TRBJ2-4, with 10 nucleotides matching TRBD1. This CDR3 has 15 residues. V shed 4 bases and J 3 bases; nucleotides not matched to a gene: 4. Germline V lookup: CDR1 SGHDT, CDR2 YYEEEE. CDR3 sequence: CASSGGQGFKNIQYF. Written as DNA, the CDR3 is TGTGCCAGCAGCGGGGGACAGGGGTTCAAAAACATTCAGTACTTC.

As to this clone: A read error may produce the germline difference seen at one junction end. This chain connects TRBV6-1 to TRBJ2-7, with D tentatively TRBD2 (5 bases). The CDR3 spans 13 residues. The germline CDR1 and CDR2 sequences are MNHNS and SASEGT. The CDR3 region has the DNA TGTGCCATCAGTGAGTCGATCGAGGGCGAGCAGTACTTC. Translating gives CAISESIEGEQYF.

This clone was seen a handful of times. This chain links TRBV5-4 with TRBJ2-5, with 9 bases lining up with TRBD1. CDR3 length: 17 residues. Germline V gene sequence: CDR1 SGHNT, CDR2 YYREEE (reference sequence). The V and J ends lost 1 base and 0 bases, in that order; junction bases with no gene match: 7. The CDR3 region has the DNA TGTGCCAGCAGCTTGATGGGACAGGGAGGGGACCAAGAGACCCAGTACTTC. Its translation: CASSLMGQGGDQETQYF.

The CDR3 DNA reads TGTGCCACCAGCAGCCTCGGGACAGGGGCACATAATGAAAAACTGTTTTTT. It specifies CATSSLGTGAHNEKLFF. This chain uses TRBV15 with TRBJ1-4; 10 bases align to TRBD1. CDR1 LNHNV and CDR2 YYDKDF come from the germline V gene (reference sequence). V gave up 3 bases and J gave up 4 bases; unmatched junction bases: 8. The CDR3 covers 17 residues.

By share of the sample, this clone is medium-sized (0.01 to 0.1%). The chain recombines TRBV7-9 with TRBJ2-1; 14 bases are a match to TRBD2. V shed 5 bases, J shed 6 bases, and the junction held 3 bases outside the gene matches. Per germline, CDR1 SEHNR and CDR2 FQNEAQ (reference sequence). The CDR3 contains 15 residues. The CDR3 is CASSVGTSGSNEQFF. CDR3 DNA sequence: TGTGCCAGCAGCGTTGGGACTAGCGGGAGCAATGAGCAGTTCTTC.

The CDR3 sequence is CASSFGGDTEAFF. The DNA for the CDR3 is TGTGCCAGCAGTTTCGGGGGGGACACTGAAGCTTTCTTT. The rearrangement links TRBV27 to TRBJ1-1, with D possibly being TRBD1 (5 bases). The germline gives CDR1 MNHEY, CDR2 SMNVEV (reference sequence). Trimming stripped 3 bases from V and 3 bases from J, with 8 bases between. This CDR3 has 13 amino acids.

This sequence joins TRBV7-8 and TRBJ2-7; D may be TRBD1 (6 bases). Trimming left V 1 base short and J 0 bases short, with 7 bases between. Germline V gives CDR1 SGHVS, CDR2 FQNEAQ. The length of the CDR3 is 14 residues. Here the CDR3 reads CASSLVGGSYEQYF. In nucleotides, the CDR3 is TGTGCCAGCAGCTTAGTAGGGGGCTCCTACGAGCAGTACTTC.

The J gene is TRBJ2-5, the V gene TRBV7-9; 11 nucleotides line up with TRBD2. Trimming cost V 1 base and J 4 bases; bases outside gene matches: 5. Germline CDR1 is SEHNR and CDR2 is FQNEAQ (reference sequence). The CDR3 runs 16 residues. CDR3: CASSLVVAGGPETQYF. The CDR3 nucleotides are TGTGCCAGCAGCTTAGTCGTAGCGGGGGGGCCAGAGACCCAGTACTTC.

The rearrangement uses TRBV5-1 and TRBJ2-1; D uncertain. The CDR3 length is 13 residues. From germline, CDR1 is SGHRS and CDR2 YFSETQ. V lost 0 bases and J 3 bases, leaving 4 bases between the germline ends. CDR3 amino acids: CASSLGSYNEQFF. CDR3 nucleotide sequence: TGCGCCAGCAGCTTGGGTAGCTACAATGAGCAGTTCTTC.

The chain links TRBV13 to TRBJ2-3, with 8 positions matching TRBD2. Germline CDR1 is PRHDT and CDR2 is FYEKMQ (reference sequence). V gave up 5 bases and J gave up 4 bases; unmatched junction bases: 8. There are 15 residues in the CDR3. DNA of the CDR3: TGTGCCAGCAGCGACAGCGGGAGAGGGGCAGATACGCAGTATTTT. Encoded protein: CASSDSGRGADTQYF.

V is TRBV10-2 and J is TRBJ2-7, with 7 bases identical to TRBD1. V gave up 4 bases and J gave up 3 bases; unmatched junction bases: 9. The CDR3 runs 15 residues. The germline V gene encodes CDR1 WSHSY and CDR2 SAAADI. The CDR3 nucleotides are TGCGCCAGCAGTGGGTACAGGGGTACGGGCTACGAGCAGTACTTC. This sequence encodes CASSGYRGTGYEQYF.

The rearrangement uses TRBV28 and TRBJ2-2, with TRBD1 matching over 9 bases. J lost 4 bases, V lost 6 bases, and 9 bases had no gene match. CDR3 length: 16 residues. CDR1 MDHEN and CDR2 SYDVKM come from the germline V gene. The CDR3 region is CASSPSGTGLTGELFF. CDR3 DNA sequence: TGTGCCAGCAGCCCCTCAGGGACAGGGCTCACCGGGGAGCTGTTTTTT.

V usage is TRBV6-1 and J usage is TRBJ2-7, with D perhaps TRBD1 (6 bases). CDR1 MNHNS and CDR2 SASEGT come from the germline V gene. The V gene lost 7 bases and the J gene lost 2 bases, with 12 bases spanning the gap. This CDR3 is 13 amino acids long. The CDR3 here is CASNHRETYEQYF. In DNA form, the CDR3 reads TGTGCCAGCAACCACAGGGAAACCTACGAGCAGTACTTC.

The chain has TRBV4-1 and TRBJ2-7; no clear D. The CDR3 is 13 residues long. Germline CDR1 is MGHRA and CDR2 is YSYEKL. Trimming removed 5 bases from V and 5 bases from J, with 13 bases in between. CDR3 bases: TGCGCCAGCAGCTTTGGGCCCCCCGACGAGCAGTACTTC. Protein: CASSFGPPDEQYF.

V and J are TRBV6-5 and TRBJ2-1, with TRBD2 identical over 13 bases. CDR1 MNHEY and CDR2 SVGAGI come from the germline V gene. This CDR3 is 14 amino acids long. With 8 bases clipped from V and 8 bases from J, the junction kept 6 bases outside the gene matches. The CDR3 protein is CASANGLAGDEQFF. CDR3 coding DNA: TGTGCCAGCGCGAACGGACTAGCGGGAGATGAGCAGTTCTTC.

V and J are TRBV28 and TRBJ2-1, with D perhaps TRBD1 (5 bases). The CDR3 has 14 amino acids. Deletions cut 3 bases from V and 4 bases from J, with 10 bases between. CDR1 and CDR2 from the germline V gene are MDHEN and SYDVKM. CDR3 sequence: CASSFPDTYNEQFF. For the CDR3, the DNA is TGTGCCAGCAGTTTTCCGGACACTTACAATGAGCAGTTCTTC.

The V gene is TRBV29-1, the J gene TRBJ2-3, with 8 bases that match TRBD1. From germline, CDR1 is SQVTM and CDR2 ANQGSEA. The CDR3 has 13 amino acids. V gave up 7 bases and J gave up 6 bases; unmatched junction bases: 9. DNA for the CDR3: TGCAGCGCCGACCAGGGGGCGCGGGATACGCAGTATTTT. Protein: CSADQGARDTQYF.

The chain couples TRBV4-1 to TRBJ1-4; D is ambiguous. The CDR3 totals 16 residues. The V gene lost 4 bases and the J gene lost 5 bases, with 17 bases spanning the gap. Germline CDR1 reads MGHRA; CDR2 reads YSYEKL. The CDR3 reads CASSLSEGAENEKLFF. In nucleotides, the CDR3 is TGCGCCAGCAGCCTGAGCGAGGGAGCTGAAAATGAAAAACTGTTTTTT.

The chain combines TRBV6-1 with TRBJ1-5; D call uncertain. V dropped 3 bases and J dropped 0 bases, with 15 bases sitting between them. The CDR3 contains 17 residues. CDR1 is MNHNS, CDR2 SASEGT, per germline. CDR3 sequence: CASSEFQTQNSNQPQHF. The CDR3 DNA sequence: TGTGCCAGCAGTGAGTTTCAGACACAGAATAGCAATCAGCCCCAGCATTTT.

This clone was seen more than once but under ten times. One end of the junction varies from germline; a read error may be responsible. The chain uses TRBV12-5 and TRBJ2-2; 7 bases are a match to TRBD2. The CDR3 is 14 amino acids. CDR1 is LGHNT, CDR2 FRNRAP, per germline. The CDR3 loop reads CASGLRGEHRGAVF. CDR3 sequence (DNA): TGTGCTAGTGGTTTGCGGGGGGAACACCGGGGAGCTGTTTTT.

This clone was seen just once. The CDR3 DNA reads as TGTGCCAGCAGGCCCGGGACAGGCTCCTCTAGCAATCAGCCCCAGCATTTT. It yields the protein CASRPGTGSSSNQPQHF. The chain couples TRBV28 to TRBJ1-5, with TRBD1 matching over 8 bases. Trimming removed 6 bases from V and 0 bases from J; junction bases left unmatched: 10. The V gene's germline CDR1 is MDHEN and CDR2 SYDVKM. CDR3 size: 17 residues.

This clone was seen once. The V and J genes are TRBV4-1 and TRBJ2-1; a weak D match, TRBD1 (6 bases). CDR3 length: 16 amino acids. V gave up 1 base and J gave up 5 bases, with 15 bases separating them. Germline CDR1 is MGHRA and CDR2 is YSYEKL. Written as DNA, the CDR3 is TGCGCCAGCAGCCAAGTTGGCAGGGGATTTAACAATGAGCAGTTCTTC. This codes for CASSQVGRGFNNEQFF.